A selection of T cell receptor beta chains follows, all from one sample in a study of CD8 T cells in ankylosing spondylitis. Via MiXCR, TCRdb re-called the 5' RACE reads, giving one row per CDR3 protein. The table lists about 450,000 distinct CDR3 sequences, approximately 26% of them singletons, with 0.89% in the top ten. Input material: blood, either unsorted or a sorted T cell fraction (not recorded which). These receptors came from a male donor with ankylosing spondylitis. Each CDR3 is given with its conserved first and last residue. A D gene is named only where the DNA matches it firmly. Only some rows state a clone size, as once, few, many or a class for expanded clones.

clone size: NA
V gene: TRBV3-1
J gene: TRBJ2-2
D gene: TRBD2
CDR3 protein: CASSQVAGGGTGELFF
CDR3 DNA: TGTGCCAGCAGCCAAGTAGCGGGAGGAGGCACCGGGGAGCTGTTTTTT

clone size: NA
V gene: TRBV11-3
J gene: TRBJ2-1
D gene: NA
CDR3 protein: CASSLDSPNEQFF
CDR3 DNA: TGTGCCAGCAGCCTGGACAGCCCAAATGAGCAGTTCTTC

clone size: NA
V gene: TRBV29-1
J gene: TRBJ2-6
D gene: NA
CDR3 protein: CSVSVGSGANVLTF
CDR3 DNA: TGCAGCGTATCTGTAGGATCTGGGGCCAACGTCCTGACTTTC

clone size: NA
V gene: TRBV12-3/TRBV12-4
J gene: TRBJ2-2
D gene: NA
CDR3 protein: CASRRVNTGELFF
CDR3 DNA: TGTGCCAGCAGGCGGGTAAACACCGGGGAGCTGTTTTTT

clone size: NA
V gene: TRBV7-9
J gene: TRBJ1-3
D gene: NA
CDR3 protein: CASSEGLSGNTIYF
CDR3 DNA: TGTGCCAGCAGTGAAGGACTCTCTGGAAACACCATATATTTT

clone size: NA
V gene: TRBV7-9
J gene: TRBJ1-2
D gene: NA
CDR3 protein: CASSLGGSFGYTF
CDR3 DNA: TGTGCCAGCAGCTTAGGCGGGTCATTTGGCTACACCTTC

clone size: few
V gene: TRBV29-1
J gene: TRBJ2-5
D gene: TRBD2
CDR3 protein: CSGREGETQYF
CDR3 DNA: TGCAGCGGCAGGGAGGGGGAGACCCAGTACTTC

clone size: NA
V gene: TRBV24-1
J gene: TRBJ2-1
D gene: NA
CDR3 protein: CATSDSGGTFNEQFF
CDR3 DNA: TGTGCCACCAGTGATTCGGGCGGAACCTTCAATGAGCAGTTCTTC

clone size: NA
V gene: TRBV27
J gene: TRBJ2-1
D gene: NA
CDR3 protein: CASTRTGGEQFF
CDR3 DNA: TGTGCCAGCACTCGAACGGGCGGTGAGCAGTTCTTC

clone size: many
V gene: TRBV12-3/TRBV12-4
J gene: TRBJ2-6
D gene: TRBD1
CDR3 protein: CASSLPGTGYGANVLTF
CDR3 DNA: TGTGCCAGCAGCCTTCCCGGGACAGGGTATGGGGCCAACGTCCTGACTTTC

clone size: NA
V gene: TRBV7-9
J gene: TRBJ2-3
D gene: TRBD1
CDR3 protein: CASSLSRGRTDTQYF
CDR3 DNA: TGTGCCAGCAGCTTATCTAGGGGGCGTACAGATACGCAGTATTTT

clone size: few
V gene: TRBV12-3/TRBV12-4
J gene: TRBJ1-5
D gene: TRBD1
CDR3 protein: CASSSGDRGRVKPQHF
CDR3 DNA: TGTGCCAGCAGTTCCGGGGACAGGGGGCGCGTGAAGCCCCAGCATTTT

clone size: NA
V gene: TRBV6-2/TRBV6-3
J gene: TRBJ1-1
D gene: NA
CDR3 protein: CASRTVAGKTNTEAFF
CDR3 DNA: TGTGCCAGCAGAACCGTGGCAGGTAAGACGAACACTGAAGCTTTCTTT

clone size: few
V gene: TRBV29-1
J gene: TRBJ1-1
D gene: NA
CDR3 protein: CSAEEGGNEAFF
CDR3 DNA: TGCAGCGCGGAAGAGGGGGGGAACGAAGCTTTCTTT

clone size: NA
V gene: TRBV27
J gene: TRBJ2-1
D gene: NA
CDR3 protein: CASSRDAGNEQFF
CDR3 DNA: TGTGCCAGCAGTAGGGACGCGGGCAATGAGCAGTTCTTC

clone size: NA
V gene: TRBV20-1
J gene: TRBJ1-2
D gene: TRBD1
CDR3 protein: CSATGQSGYGYTF
CDR3 DNA: TGCAGTGCTACGGGACAGTCGGGCTATGGCTACACCTTC

clone size: NA
V gene: TRBV7-2
J gene: TRBJ2-3
D gene: TRBD2
CDR3 protein: CASTPLGLAGVVDTQYF
CDR3 DNA: TGTGCCAGCACTCCCCTGGGACTAGCGGGAGTGGTGGATACGCAGTATTTT

clone size: NA
V gene: TRBV29-1
J gene: TRBJ1-2
D gene: NA
CDR3 protein: CSVEWGGAGYTF
CDR3 DNA: TGCAGCGTTGAATGGGGGGGCGCTGGCTACACCTTC

clone size: NA
V gene: TRBV20-1
J gene: TRBJ1-2
D gene: NA
CDR3 protein: CSARDSRGSHYGYTF
CDR3 DNA: TGCAGTGCTAGAGATTCTCGGGGGTCGCACTATGGCTACACCTTC

clone size: NA
V gene: TRBV10-3
J gene: TRBJ2-3
D gene: TRBD2
CDR3 protein: CAISEGGSTDTQYF
CDR3 DNA: TGTGCCATCAGTGAGGGCGGGAGTACAGATACGCAGTATTTT